This TCR beta chain is from a study of human T cells and chemical hapten exposure. Study-level background: DPC 0.01% went on the upper back by patch test, with reading at 6 days. From small differences in pooled library volume came most of the variation in per-sample TCR yields. Women made up most patients, who had alopecia areata, totalis or universalis.

There are many counts of this clonotype. TCRdb called the RACE reads again in MiXCR, with one record for every CDR3 protein. This sample yields 35,000 to 40,000 distinct CDR3 sequences, of which 12% are seen a single time; more than 1.5% belongs to the top ten. Trimming removed 5 bases from V and 4 bases from J; junction bases left unmatched: 5. The length of the CDR3 is 14 residues. CDR1 MNHNS and CDR2 SASEGT come from the germline V gene. The time point denotes: pre-sensitization, week 0. Treatment specified: therapeutic diphenylcyclopropenone sensitization with weekly scalp DPC. Total RNA was isolated from whole blood that had not been fractionated. Blood collection happened ahead of applying each patch test.

The sequenced sample was whole blood, obtained in connection with sensitization to the hapten diphenylcyclopropenone (DPC). V gene TRBV6-1 combines with J gene TRBJ1-2; the match to TRBD1 covers 9 bases. The receptor comes from a middle-aged woman with alopecia areata. Some clones in this sample may be carry-over from other donors' samples. For the CDR3, the DNA is TGTGCCAGCAGTTGGGACAGGGAAGGCTATGGCTACACCTTC. This sequence encodes CASSWDREGYGYTF.